The 32 T cell receptor beta chains in this list originate from one sample, sequenced in a study of cytomegalovirus exposure and HLA in healthy donors. Vbeta (60) and Jbeta (13) primers were used in the PCR. This table comes from immunoSEQ multiplex PCR, and its TCRdb copy is limited to in-frame clones, with some not included. The profile shows about 190,000 clones, roughly 80% of them singletons. The sample consisted of PBMCs. These receptors originate from a man in his forties or fifties in good health and CMV-seropositive.

J is TRBJ1-6 and V is TRBV5-1; 8 bases fit TRBD1. From germline, CDR1 is SGHRS and CDR2 YFSETQ. Trimming cost V 4 bases and J 5 bases; bases outside gene matches: 2. The CDR3 loop spans 14 amino acids. CDR3 region: CASSRQGNNSPLHF. CDR3 nucleotides: TGCGCCAGCAGCCGACAGGGGAATAATTCACCCCTCCACTTT. The complete variable domain, with remaining parts taken from reference TRBV5-1 and TRBJ1-6, reads KAGVTQTPRYLIKTRGQQVTLSCSPISGHRSVSWYQQTPGQGLQFLFEYFSETQRNKGNFPGRFSGRQFSNSRSEMNVSTLELGDSALYLCASSRQGNNSPLHFGNGTRLTVT.

This clone turned up a few times. The gene calls are TRBV27 and TRBJ2-7; tentatively, D is TRBD1 (6 bases). The CDR3 sequence is 12 residues long. The germline V gene encodes CDR1 MNHEY and CDR2 SMNVEV (reference sequence). Trimming removed 8 bases from V and 3 bases from J, with 11 bases in between. In DNA form, the CDR3 reads TGTGCCAGCGGACAGTTTTTCTACGAGCAGTACTTC. Translation gives CASGQFFYEQYF.

The rearrangement links TRBV28 to TRBJ1-2; the D is unclear. The CDR3 spans 17 residues. Between the trimmed V and J ends, which lost 4 bases and 4 bases, there was a span of 22 bases. Germline V lookup: CDR1 MDHEN, CDR2 SYDVKM. The CDR3 region is CASSSQGFGRQGYGYTF. The DNA of the CDR3 is TGTGCCAGCAGTTCTCAAGGTTTTGGCCGACAAGGCTATGGCTACACCTTC.

The gene calls are TRBV7-9 and TRBJ1-4, with D possibly being TRBD1 (5 bases). V lost 3 bases to trimming and J lost 7 bases, with 12 bases between them. CDR3 size: 14 residues. Germline-derived CDR1 and CDR2 are SEHNR and FQNEAQ (reference sequence). The CDR3 protein is CASSLDVGGEKLFF. In DNA form, the CDR3 reads TGTGCCAGCAGCTTGGACGTGGGGGGTGAAAAACTGTTTTTT.

The rearrangement uses TRBV7-9 and TRBJ2-5, with 7 bases identical to TRBD2. Unmatched junction bases numbered 2, after V lost 5 bases and J lost 5 bases. Germline-derived CDR1 and CDR2 are SEHNR and FQNEAQ (reference sequence). The CDR3 extends over 12 amino acids. The CDR3 nucleotides read TGTGCCAGCAGCGGGAGGGTGGAGACCCAGTACTTC. Its protein is CASSGRVETQYF.

The V gene is TRBV19, the J gene TRBJ2-7; possible D gene TRBD1, 6 bases. Trimming took 4 bases from V and 0 from J, leaving 13 bases between them. The CDR3 has 15 residues. The germline CDR1 and CDR2 sequences are LNHDA and SQIVND (reference sequence). CDR3 amino acids: CASSKQGTFSYEQYF. The DNA of the CDR3 is TGTGCCAGTAGTAAACAGGGCACCTTCTCCTACGAGCAGTACTTC.

The V gene is TRBV6-6, the J gene TRBJ2-7; 8 nucleotides agree with TRBD1. The germline CDR1 and CDR2 sequences are MNHNY and SVGAGI (reference sequence). The CDR3 has 14 amino acids. Trimming removed 5 bases from V and 5 bases from J; junction bases left unmatched: 8. The chain's CDR3 is CASSPQGALDEQYF. The CDR3 DNA sequence: TGTGCCAGCAGTCCTCAGGGGGCCTTAGACGAGCAGTACTTC.

The sample holds a few counts of this clone. The chain links TRBV27 to TRBJ2-3; D is undetermined. V dropped 8 bases and J dropped 8 bases, with 23 bases sitting between them. From germline, CDR1 is MNHEY and CDR2 SMNVEV (reference sequence). This CDR3 spans 15 amino acids. The CDR3 DNA is TGTGCCAGCCGTTACGGAGCTGAACCCCTCAGTACGCAGTATTTT. Protein: CASRYGAEPLSTQYF.

This chain's CDR3 is CASSYGTVPYEQYF. DNA for the CDR3: TGTGCCAGCAGCTATGGGACAGTACCCTACGAGCAGTACTTC. J is TRBJ2-7 and V is TRBV7-2; 7 bases agree with TRBD1. The germline gives CDR1 SGHTA, CDR2 FQGNSA. J gave up 2 bases and V 4 bases, and 5 bases lay outside the gene matches. This CDR3 region has 14 residues.

The sample holds a few counts of this clone. The CDR3 region is CASSSTGGGTGELFF. CDR3 nucleotide sequence: TGTGCCAGCAGCTCTACAGGGGGTGGCACCGGGGAGCTGTTTTTT. J is TRBJ2-2 and V is TRBV5-4; 8 bases are shared with TRBD1. Germline V lookup: CDR1 SGHNT, CDR2 YYREEE (reference sequence). The CDR3 totals 15 residues. V was clipped by 3 bases and J by 4 bases; unmatched bases: 5.

The chain combines TRBV4-3 with TRBJ2-7; 7 nucleotides match TRBD1. CDR3 length: 15 residues. J was trimmed by 1 base and V by 0 bases; bases with no gene match: 3. CDR1 and CDR2 from the germline V gene are LGHNA and YSLEER. The CDR3 region is CASSQDRGFSYEQYF. For the CDR3, the DNA is TGCGCCAGCAGCCAAGACAGGGGGTTTTCCTACGAGCAGTACTTC.

This clone appeared once. The rearrangement links TRBV9 to TRBJ1-5; 7 positions agree with TRBD1. This CDR3 region has 14 residues. Germline V gene sequence: CDR1 SGDLS, CDR2 YYNGEE. The ends lost 0 bases at V and 6 bases at J; junction bases unmatched: 3. DNA of the CDR3: TGTGCCAGCAGCGTAGCAGGGGGAGGTCAGCCCCAGCATTTT. It translates to CASSVAGGGQPQHF.

The V and J genes are TRBV7-2 and TRBJ2-5; 11 nucleotides match TRBD2. This CDR3 region has 16 residues. J gave up 2 bases and V 3 bases, and 5 bases lay outside the gene matches. Germline loops: CDR1 SGHTA, CDR2 FQGNSA. The CDR3: CASSFRLAGLQETQYF. The CDR3 DNA follows: TGTGCCAGCAGCTTTCGACTAGCGGGGCTTCAAGAGACCCAGTACTTC.

The chain joins TRBV30 to TRBJ2-2, with D possibly matching TRBD1 (6 bases). The germline gives CDR1 GTSNPN, CDR2 SVGIG (reference sequence). The CDR3 has 13 amino acids. Deletions cut 4 bases from V and 1 base from J, with 7 bases between. The DNA for the CDR3 is TGTGCCTGGATGGACAGGAACACCGGGGAGCTGTTTTTT. Translation: CAWMDRNTGELFF.

V usage is TRBV6-6 and J usage is TRBJ2-3, with a possible D match to TRBD2 (6 bases). The V end lost 0 bases, the J end lost 2 bases, and 9 bases lay between the germline ends. Germline V gene sequence: CDR1 MNHNY, CDR2 SVGAGI (reference sequence). The CDR3 spans 15 residues. CDR3 in DNA: TGTGCCAGCAGTTACTCAACGGGGGTCACAGATACGCAGTATTTT. Its translation: CASSYSTGVTDTQYF.

The chain joins TRBV29-1 to TRBJ2-7, with 7 bases identical to TRBD1. CDR3 length: 13 residues. Losses at the gene ends were 6 bases for V and 6 bases for J; bases not matched to a gene: 11. From germline, CDR1 is SQVTM and CDR2 ANQGSEA. CDR3 sequence: CSVGPTGIPEQYF. In DNA form, the CDR3 reads TGCAGCGTAGGTCCGACAGGGATTCCCGAGCAGTACTTC.

The V gene is TRBV7-8, the J gene TRBJ1-4, with 9 bases aligning to TRBD1. With 5 bases clipped from V and 3 bases from J, the junction kept 7 bases outside the gene matches. Germline assignment: CDR1 SGHVS and CDR2 FQNEAQ. This CDR3 spans 16 amino acids. The CDR3 is CASSQSQGASNEKLFF. Written as DNA, the CDR3 is TGTGCCAGCAGCCAATCACAGGGGGCTTCTAATGAAAAACTGTTTTTT. Full variable domain (rest looked up from reference TRBV7-8 and TRBJ1-4): GAGVSQSPRYKVAKRGQDVALRCDPISGHVSLFWYQQALGQGPEFLTYFQNEAQLDKSGLPSDRFFAERPEGSVSTLKIQRTQQEDSAVYLCASSQSQGASNEKLFFGSGTQLSVL.

The rearrangement links TRBV13 to TRBJ1-3; D perhaps matches TRBD1 (6 bases). The germline V gene has CDR1 PRHDT and CDR2 FYEKMQ (reference sequence). Trimming took 3 bases from V and 1 from J, leaving 13 bases between them. The CDR3 runs 16 residues. CDR3 region: CASSFGWGLSGNTIYF. The CDR3 region has the DNA TGTGCCAGCAGCTTCGGTTGGGGGCTATCTGGAAACACCATATATTTT.

The DNA for the CDR3 is TGTGCCAGCAGCGTAGTCGGAGGCTACGAGCAGTACTTC. The encoded protein is CASSVVGGYEQYF. This chain links TRBV9 with TRBJ2-7, with a weak D call TRBD2 (5 bases). The V and J ends lost 0 bases and 3 bases respectively, with 7 bases between them. There are 13 residues in the CDR3. CDR1 is SGDLS, CDR2 YYNGEE, per germline.

The chain uses TRBV30 and TRBJ1-2; D gene uncertain. Germline V gene lookup returns CDR1 GTSNPN and CDR2 SVGIG (reference sequence). The CDR3 runs 14 residues. V dropped 0 bases and J dropped 0 bases, with 8 bases sitting between them. CDR3 DNA sequence: TGTGCCTGGAGTGTATTGGGAGCTAACTATGGCTACACCTTC. The encoded protein is CAWSVLGANYGYTF. The full variable domain, completed using reference TRBV30 and TRBJ1-2, is SQTIHQWPATLVQPVGSPLSLECTVEGTSNPNLYWYRQAAGRGLQLLFYSVGIGQISSEVPQNLSASRPQDRQFILSSKKLLLSDSGFYLCAWSVLGANYGYTFGSGTRLTVV.

The chain joins TRBV11-2 to TRBJ1-1; D gene uncertain. The CDR3 is 15 amino acids. Per germline, CDR1 SGHAT and CDR2 FQNNGV. Trimming took off 3 bases at V and 1 base at J, with 12 bases between the two ends. The DNA of the CDR3 is TGTGCCAGCAGCTTGAGAGGGAGAGGGAACACTGAAGCTTTCTTT. Its protein product is CASSLRGRGNTEAFF.

The rearrangement joins TRBV9 to TRBJ1-1, with 10 bases that match TRBD1. After removal of 4 bases from V and 3 bases from J, the junction contained 6 bases not matched to a gene. The CDR3 length is 15 residues. CDR1 is SGDLS and CDR2 is YYNGEE in the germline V gene. For the CDR3, the DNA is TGTGCCAGCAGCCTGACAGGGGGCGGTTACACTGAAGCTTTCTTT. Protein product: CASSLTGGGYTEAFF.

The chain is built from TRBV9 and TRBJ2-2; TRBD1 matches at 7 bases. Germline V gene sequence: CDR1 SGDLS, CDR2 YYNGEE. Trimming cost V 0 bases and J 2 bases; bases outside gene matches: 4. The CDR3 covers 16 residues. The chain's CDR3 is CASSVVGGPNTGELFF. In nucleotides, the CDR3 is TGTGCCAGCAGCGTAGTAGGGGGCCCTAACACCGGGGAGCTGTTTTTT. Full variable domain (missing parts from reference TRBV9 and TRBJ2-2): DSGVTQTPKHLITATGQRVTLRCSPRSGDLSVYWYQQSLDQGLQFLIQYYNGEERAKGNILERFSAQQFPDLHSELNLSSLELGDSALYFCASSVVGGPNTGELFFGEGSRLTVL.

The chain employs TRBV7-9 and TRBJ2-7; possibly TRBD1 for D (6 bases). The CDR3 contains 14 residues. Germline-derived CDR1 and CDR2 are SEHNR and FQNEAQ (reference sequence). The V end was cut by 2 bases, the J end by 0 bases, with 8 bases between. This CDR3 reads CASSLSDSSYEQYF. For the CDR3, the DNA is TGTGCCAGCAGCTTATCGGACAGCTCCTACGAGCAGTACTTC. The full variable domain, in which reference TRBV7-9 and TRBJ2-7 provide the parts outside the CDR3, is DTGVSQNPRHKITKRGQNVTFRCDPISEHNRLYWYRQTLGQGPEFLTYFQNEAQLEKSRLLSDRFSAERPKGSFSTLEIQRTEQGDSAMYLCASSLSDSSYEQYFGPGTRLTVT.

The J gene is TRBJ2-3, the V gene TRBV11-2; 9 bases fit TRBD2. The length of the CDR3 is 17 residues. V lost 2 bases and J lost 2; bases outside the gene matches: 8. Germline-derived CDR1 and CDR2 are SGHAT and FQNNGV. The CDR3 here is CASSLNVAGESTDTQYF. The CDR3 DNA follows: TGTGCCAGCAGCTTAAATGTAGCGGGGGAATCCACAGATACGCAGTATTTT.

This clone turned up a few times. The rearrangement links TRBV2 to TRBJ1-1, with D possibly matching TRBD1 (5 bases). CDR3 size: 12 residues. The germline CDR1 and CDR2 sequences are SNHLY and FYNNEI. Trimming took off 0 bases at V and 11 bases at J, with 10 bases between the two ends. CDR3 nucleotides: TGTGCCAGCAGTGAAGCATGGGGGGTGGCTTTCTTT. It translates to CASSEAWGVAFF.

A few counts support this clone. The chain employs TRBV4-3 and TRBJ2-7, with 8 bases that match TRBD2. Trimming cost V 3 bases and J 6 bases; bases outside gene matches: 7. The CDR3 spans 14 residues. CDR1 is LGHNA and CDR2 is YSLEER in the germline V gene. The CDR3 loop reads CASSHSRTSFEQYF. The CDR3 DNA reads as TGCGCCAGCAGCCACTCCAGGACTAGCTTCGAGCAGTACTTC.

The chain carries TRBV2 and TRBJ2-3; 7 positions agree with TRBD1. The J segment lost 1 base and the V segment lost 7 bases, leaving 5 bases of the junction unmatched. The CDR3 has 14 residues. Germline CDR1 reads SNHLY; CDR2 reads FYNNEI. The CDR3 protein is CASTADRGTDTQYF. The CDR3 region has the DNA TGTGCCAGCACGGCTGACAGGGGCACAGATACGCAGTATTTT.

This chain links TRBV4-3 with TRBJ2-3, with 8 bases identical to TRBD2. The germline V gene has CDR1 LGHNA and CDR2 YSLEER. V lost 1 base and J lost 5; bases outside the gene matches: 5. This CDR3 is built from 15 residues. The CDR3 reads CASSQATGGIDTQYF. CDR3 bases: TGCGCCAGCAGCCAAGCGACGGGGGGGATAGATACGCAGTATTTT.

This chain joins TRBV14 and TRBJ2-7; possible D gene TRBD2, 5 bases. V was cut by 1 base and J by 1 base, with 11 bases left in between. This CDR3 has 15 amino acids. Germline loops: CDR1 SGHDN, CDR2 FVKESK. The CDR3 nucleotides read TGTGCCAGCAGCCAAGGCCTAGCCGATTCCTACGAGCAGTACTTC. This gives the protein CASSQGLADSYEQYF. The full variable domain, rest sourced from reference TRBV14 and TRBJ2-7, is EAGVTQFPSHSVIEKGQTVTLRCDPISGHDNLYWYRRVMGKEIKFLLHFVKESKQDESGMPNNRFLAERTGGTYSTLKVQPAELEDSGVYFCASSQGLADSYEQYFGPGTRLTVT.

This clone was detected a few times. The chain links TRBV29-1 to TRBJ1-2; D may be TRBD1 (5 bases). This CDR3 is 12 amino acids long. Germline lookup yields CDR1 SQVTM and CDR2 ANQGSEA. Trimming left V 4 bases short and J 2 bases short, with 8 bases between. The CDR3 here is CSVGAGNYGYTF. The CDR3 DNA reads TGCAGCGTTGGGGCAGGGAACTATGGCTACACCTTC.

The V call is TRBV15, the J call TRBJ1-4, with TRBD1 matching 7 bases. The CDR3 is 14 amino acids. The V segment lost 3 bases and the J segment 7 bases; nucleotides outside the gene matches: 5. Germline CDR1 reads LNHNV; CDR2 reads YYDKDF (reference sequence). CDR3 in amino acids: CATSSRGRGEKLFF. The CDR3 nucleotides read TGTGCCACCAGCAGCAGGGGGAGAGGTGAAAAACTGTTTTTT.